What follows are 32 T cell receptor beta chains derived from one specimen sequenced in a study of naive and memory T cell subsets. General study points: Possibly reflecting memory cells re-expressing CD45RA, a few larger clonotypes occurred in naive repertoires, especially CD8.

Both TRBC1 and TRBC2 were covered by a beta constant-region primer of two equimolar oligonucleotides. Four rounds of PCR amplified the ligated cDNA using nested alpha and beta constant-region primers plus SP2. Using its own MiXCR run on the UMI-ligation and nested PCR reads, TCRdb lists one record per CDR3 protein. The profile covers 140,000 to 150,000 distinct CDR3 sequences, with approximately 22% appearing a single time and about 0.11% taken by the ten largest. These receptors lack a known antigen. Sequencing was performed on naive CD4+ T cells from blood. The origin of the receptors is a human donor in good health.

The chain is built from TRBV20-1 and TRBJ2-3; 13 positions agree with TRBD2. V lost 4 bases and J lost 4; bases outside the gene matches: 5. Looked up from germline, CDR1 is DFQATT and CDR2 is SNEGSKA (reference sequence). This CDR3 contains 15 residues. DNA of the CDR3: TGCAGTGCTACGAGACTAGCGGGAGGCCCAGATACGCAGTATTTT. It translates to CSATRLAGGPDTQYF.

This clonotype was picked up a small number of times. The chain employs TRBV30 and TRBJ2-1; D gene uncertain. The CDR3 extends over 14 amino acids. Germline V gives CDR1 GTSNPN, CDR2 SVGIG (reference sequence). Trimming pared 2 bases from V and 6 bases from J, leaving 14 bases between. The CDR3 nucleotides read TGTGCCTGGAGTCGACTTTCGGGCGGCAATGAGCAGTTCTTC. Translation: CAWSRLSGGNEQFF.

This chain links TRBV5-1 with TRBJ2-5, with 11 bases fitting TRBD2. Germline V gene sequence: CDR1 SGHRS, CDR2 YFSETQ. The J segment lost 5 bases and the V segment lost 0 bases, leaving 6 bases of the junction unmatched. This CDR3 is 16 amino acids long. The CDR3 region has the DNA TGCGCCAGCAGCTTGGCCCCGGGACTAGCGGAGGAGACCCAGTACTTC. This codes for CASSLAPGLAEETQYF.

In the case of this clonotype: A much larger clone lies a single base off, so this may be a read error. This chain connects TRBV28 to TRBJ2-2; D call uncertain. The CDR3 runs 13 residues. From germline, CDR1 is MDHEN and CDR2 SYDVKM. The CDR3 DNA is TGTGTCAGCAACCAAGAATTGCCCGGGGAGCTGTTTTTT. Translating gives CVSNQELPGELFF.

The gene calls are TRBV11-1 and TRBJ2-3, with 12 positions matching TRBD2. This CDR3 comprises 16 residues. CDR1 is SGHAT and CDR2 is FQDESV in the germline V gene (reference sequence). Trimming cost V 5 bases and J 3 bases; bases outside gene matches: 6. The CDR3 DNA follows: TGTGCCAGCAGCATCCTAGCGGGAGGGCCGACAGATACGCAGTATTTT. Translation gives CASSILAGGPTDTQYF.

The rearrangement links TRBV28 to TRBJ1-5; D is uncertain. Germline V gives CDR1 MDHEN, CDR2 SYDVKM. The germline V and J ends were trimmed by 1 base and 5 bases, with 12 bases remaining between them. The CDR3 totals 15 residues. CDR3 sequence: CASSLFRRSHQPQHF. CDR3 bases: TGTGCCAGCAGTTTATTCCGCAGGTCGCATCAGCCCCAGCATTTT.

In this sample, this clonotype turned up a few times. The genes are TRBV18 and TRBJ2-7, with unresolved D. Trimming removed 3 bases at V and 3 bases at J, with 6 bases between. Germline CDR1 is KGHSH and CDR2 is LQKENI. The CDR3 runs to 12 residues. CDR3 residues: CASSPSFYEQYF. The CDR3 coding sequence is TGTGCCAGCTCACCGTCCTTCTACGAGCAGTACTTC.

The CDR3 DNA is TGCAGCGTTGCGTTGGCGACGAAAGAGACCCAGTACTTC. It codes for CSVALATKETQYF. The rearrangement joins TRBV29-1 to TRBJ2-5; D unresolved. This CDR3 has 13 amino acids. V was cut by 4 bases and J by 3 bases, with 12 bases left in between. Germline assignment: CDR1 SQVTM and CDR2 ANQGSEA.

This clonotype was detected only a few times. CDR3 bases: TGTGCCAGCAGTCAAATCGGACCCCCCACCGGGGAGCTGTTTTTT. As protein: CASSQIGPPTGELFF. The chain has TRBV7-2 and TRBJ2-2; the D is unclear. Germline V gives CDR1 SGHTA, CDR2 FQGNSA. The CDR3 is 15 amino acids. The V and J ends lost 6 bases and 4 bases respectively, with 15 bases between them.

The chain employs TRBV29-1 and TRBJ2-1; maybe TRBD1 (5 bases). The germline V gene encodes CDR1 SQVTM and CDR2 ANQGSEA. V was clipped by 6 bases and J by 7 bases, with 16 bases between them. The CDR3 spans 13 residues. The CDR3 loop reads CSVLRVGRNEQFF. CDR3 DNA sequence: TGCAGCGTCCTACGGGTGGGGCGAAATGAGCAGTTCTTC.

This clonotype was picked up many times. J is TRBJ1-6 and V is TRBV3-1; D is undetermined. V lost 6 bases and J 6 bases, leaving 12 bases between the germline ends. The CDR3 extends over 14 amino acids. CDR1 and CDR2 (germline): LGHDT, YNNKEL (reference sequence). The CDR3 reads CASRQKIVNSPLHF. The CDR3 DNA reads TGTGCCAGCAGACAGAAAATAGTTAATTCACCCCTCCACTTT.

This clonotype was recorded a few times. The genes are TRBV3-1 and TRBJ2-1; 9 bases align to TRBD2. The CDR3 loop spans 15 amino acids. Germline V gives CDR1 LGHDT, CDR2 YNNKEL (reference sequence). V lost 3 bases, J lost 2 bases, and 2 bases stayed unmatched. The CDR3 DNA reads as TGTGCCAGCAGCCACGGCGGGAGGGCCTACAATGAGCAGTTCTTC. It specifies CASSHGGRAYNEQFF.

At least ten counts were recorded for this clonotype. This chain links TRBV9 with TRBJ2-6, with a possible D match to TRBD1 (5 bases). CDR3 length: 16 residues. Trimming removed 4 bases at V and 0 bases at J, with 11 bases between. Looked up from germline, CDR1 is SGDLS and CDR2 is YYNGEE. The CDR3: CASSPTTVSGANVLTF. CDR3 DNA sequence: TGTGCCAGCAGCCCAACGACAGTCTCTGGGGCCAACGTCCTGACTTTC.

The CDR3 DNA is TGTGCCAGCAGCTTAGAAATTTGGGGGGGCAATCAGCCCCAGCATTTT. Translating gives CASSLEIWGGNQPQHF. The chain has TRBV7-2 and TRBJ1-5, with D possibly matching TRBD1 (5 bases). CDR1 and CDR2 from the germline V gene are SGHTA and FQGNSA. Between the trimmed V and J ends, which lost 1 base and 2 bases, there was a span of 12 bases. The CDR3 loop spans 16 amino acids.

CDR3 nucleotide sequence: TGTGCCAGCAGTTACCGAGAGCCGGGACTAGCGTACCAGTTCTTC. It specifies CASSYREPGLAYQFF. V usage is TRBV6-2 or TRBV6-3 and J usage is TRBJ2-1, with 10 bases aligning to TRBD2. Germline CDR1 reads MNHEY; CDR2 reads SVGEGT. This CDR3 region has 15 residues. V dropped 2 bases and J dropped 13; count of bases not matched to a gene: 11.

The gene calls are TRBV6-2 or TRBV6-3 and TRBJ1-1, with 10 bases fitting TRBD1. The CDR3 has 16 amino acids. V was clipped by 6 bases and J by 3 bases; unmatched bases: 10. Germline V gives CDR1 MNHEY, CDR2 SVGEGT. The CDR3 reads CASRDPGQGLHTEAFF. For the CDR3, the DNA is TGTGCCAGCAGGGACCCGGGACAGGGGCTTCACACTGAAGCTTTCTTT.

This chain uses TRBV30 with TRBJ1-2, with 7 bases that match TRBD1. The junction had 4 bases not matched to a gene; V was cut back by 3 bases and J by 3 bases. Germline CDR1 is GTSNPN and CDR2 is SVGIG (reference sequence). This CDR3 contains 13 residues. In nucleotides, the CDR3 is TGTGCCTGGAGCATACAGGGGTACTATGGCTACACCTTC. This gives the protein CAWSIQGYYGYTF.

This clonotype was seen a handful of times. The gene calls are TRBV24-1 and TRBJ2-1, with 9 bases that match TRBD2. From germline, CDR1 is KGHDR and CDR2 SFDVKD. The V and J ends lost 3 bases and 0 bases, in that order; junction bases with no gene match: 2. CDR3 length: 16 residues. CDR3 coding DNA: TGTGCCACCAGTGATCAGCGGGAGGACTCCTACAATGAGCAGTTCTTC. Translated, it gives CATSDQREDSYNEQFF.

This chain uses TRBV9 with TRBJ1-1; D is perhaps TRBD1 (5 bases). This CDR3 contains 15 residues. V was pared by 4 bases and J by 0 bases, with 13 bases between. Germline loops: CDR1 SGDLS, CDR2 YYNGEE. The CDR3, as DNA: TGTGCCAGCAGCTCTTTACAGGCTTTGAACACTGAAGCTTTCTTT. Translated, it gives CASSSLQALNTEAFF.

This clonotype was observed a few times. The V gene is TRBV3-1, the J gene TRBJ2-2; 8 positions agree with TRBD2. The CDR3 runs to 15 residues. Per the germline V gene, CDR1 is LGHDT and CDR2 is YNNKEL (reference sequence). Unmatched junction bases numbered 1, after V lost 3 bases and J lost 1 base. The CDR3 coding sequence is TGTGCCAGCAGCCAGAGCGGGGGGAACACCGGGGAGCTGTTTTTT. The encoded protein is CASSQSGGNTGELFF.

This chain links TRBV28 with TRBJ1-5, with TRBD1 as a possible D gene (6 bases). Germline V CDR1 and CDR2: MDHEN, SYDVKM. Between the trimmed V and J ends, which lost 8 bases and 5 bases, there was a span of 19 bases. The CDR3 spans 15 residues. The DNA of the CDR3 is TGTGCCAGCGACGGACAGCTCGGACGAGATCAGCCCCAGCATTTT. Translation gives CASDGQLGRDQPQHF.

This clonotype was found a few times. CDR3 sequence reads: CATSDTRGSDEQFF. CDR3 bases: TGTGCCACCAGTGATACGCGGGGTAGCGATGAGCAGTTCTTC. V usage is TRBV24-1 and J usage is TRBJ2-1; maybe TRBD2 (6 bases). The V gene lost 3 bases and the J gene lost 8 bases, with 13 bases spanning the gap. The CDR3 has 14 amino acids. Germline loops: CDR1 KGHDR, CDR2 SFDVKD.

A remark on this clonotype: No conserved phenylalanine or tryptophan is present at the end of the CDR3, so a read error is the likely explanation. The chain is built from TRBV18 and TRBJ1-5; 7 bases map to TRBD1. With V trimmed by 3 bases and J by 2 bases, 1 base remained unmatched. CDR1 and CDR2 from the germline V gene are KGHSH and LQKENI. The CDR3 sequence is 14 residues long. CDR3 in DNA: TGTGCCAGCTCACCCGGACAGGGCAATCAGCCCCAGCATTTG. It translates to CASSPGQGNQPQHL.

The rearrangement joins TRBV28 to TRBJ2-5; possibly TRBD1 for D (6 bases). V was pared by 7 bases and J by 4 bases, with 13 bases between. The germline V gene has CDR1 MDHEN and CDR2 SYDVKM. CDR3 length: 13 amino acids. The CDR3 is CASIPGQLETQYF. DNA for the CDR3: TGTGCCAGCATCCCCGGACAGTTAGAGACCCAGTACTTC.

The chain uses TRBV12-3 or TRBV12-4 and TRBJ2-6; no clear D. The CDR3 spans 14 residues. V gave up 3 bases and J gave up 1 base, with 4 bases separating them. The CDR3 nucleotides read TGTGCCAGCAGTTTTAGGTCTGGGGCCAACGTCCTGACTTTC. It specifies CASSFRSGANVLTF.

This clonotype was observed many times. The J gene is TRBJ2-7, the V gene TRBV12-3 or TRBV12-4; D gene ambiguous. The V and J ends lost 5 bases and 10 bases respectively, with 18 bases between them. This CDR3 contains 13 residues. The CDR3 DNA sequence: TGTGCCAGCAGTCCCCCTTCCTATGTTATTCAGTACTTC. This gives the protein CASSPPSYVIQYF.

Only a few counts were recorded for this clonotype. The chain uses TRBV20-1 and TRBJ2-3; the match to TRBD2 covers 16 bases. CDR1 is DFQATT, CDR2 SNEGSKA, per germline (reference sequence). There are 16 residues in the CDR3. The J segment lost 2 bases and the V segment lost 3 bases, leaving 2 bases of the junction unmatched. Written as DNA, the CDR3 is TGCAGTGCTAGGGGACTAGCGGGAGGGATCACAGATACGCAGTATTTT. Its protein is CSARGLAGGITDTQYF.

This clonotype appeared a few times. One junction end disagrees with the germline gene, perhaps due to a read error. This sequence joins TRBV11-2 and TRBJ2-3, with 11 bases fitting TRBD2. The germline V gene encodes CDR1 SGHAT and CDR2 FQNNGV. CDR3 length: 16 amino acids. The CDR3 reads CASSPTSGISTDTQYF. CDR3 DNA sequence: TGTGCCAGCAGTCCGACTAGCGGGATCAGCACGGATACGCAGTATTTT.

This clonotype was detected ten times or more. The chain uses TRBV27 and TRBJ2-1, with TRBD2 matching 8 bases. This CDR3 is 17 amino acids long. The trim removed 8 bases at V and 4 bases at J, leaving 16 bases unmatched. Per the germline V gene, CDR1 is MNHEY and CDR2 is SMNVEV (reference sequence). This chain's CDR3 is CASGGASGQPRYNEQFF. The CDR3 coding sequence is TGTGCCAGCGGGGGGGCTAGCGGGCAACCCCGGTACAATGAGCAGTTCTTC.

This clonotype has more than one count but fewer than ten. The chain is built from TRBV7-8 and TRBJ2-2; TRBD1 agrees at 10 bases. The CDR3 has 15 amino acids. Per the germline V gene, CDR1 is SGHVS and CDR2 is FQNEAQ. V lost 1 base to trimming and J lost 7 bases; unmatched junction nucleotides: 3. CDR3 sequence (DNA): TGTGCCAGCAGCTTAGGGACAGGGGGTATCGGGGAGCTGTTTTTT. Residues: CASSLGTGGIGELFF.

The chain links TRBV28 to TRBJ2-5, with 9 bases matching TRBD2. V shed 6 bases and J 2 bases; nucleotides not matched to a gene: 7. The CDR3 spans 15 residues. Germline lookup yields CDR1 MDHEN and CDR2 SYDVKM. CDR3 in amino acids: CASRLSGRKQETQYF. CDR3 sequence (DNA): TGTGCCAGCAGGCTGAGCGGGAGGAAACAAGAGACCCAGTACTTC.

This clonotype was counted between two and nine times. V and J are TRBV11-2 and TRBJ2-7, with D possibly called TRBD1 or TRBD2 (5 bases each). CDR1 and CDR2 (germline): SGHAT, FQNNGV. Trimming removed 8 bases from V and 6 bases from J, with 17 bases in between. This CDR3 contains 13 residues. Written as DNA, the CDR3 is TGTGCCAGCTACGGGGCAAACCGTGGCGAGCAGTACTTC. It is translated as CASYGANRGEQYF.